The next 16 T cell receptor beta chains were all read from a single sample in a study of OX40 agonist ivuxolimab in advanced cancers. The method behind the library was the immunoSEQ multiplex PCR assay. TCRdb carries this immuneACCESS record with in-frame sequences only. Its versions omit some clonotypes, under half of them owing to an unresolved V gene in the studies checked, with the rest unexplained. Within this sample are around 47,000 clones, with approximately 80% of them counted one time only. The leading ten clones occupy approximately 15% of the sample. Material: CD4+ or CD8+ T cells sorted from blood, obtained in a trial of the OX40 agonist ivuxolimab. These receptors were obtained from an adult with an advanced solid tumor such as melanoma, head and neck, liver or kidney cancer.

The chain employs TRBV5-1 and TRBJ2-1, with D uncertain. Germline V gene data show CDR1 as SGHRS and CDR2 as YFSETQ. This CDR3 is 10 amino acids long. CDR3 sequence: CARWANEQFF. In DNA, the CDR3 is TGCGCTCGGTGGGCCAATGAGCAGTTCTTC.

As concerns this clone: A read error may produce the germline difference seen at one junction end. The sample has other DNA sequences that encode this CDR3 too. The genes are TRBV4-1 and TRBJ2-7; no firm D call. This CDR3 comprises 16 residues. Germline-derived CDR1 and CDR2 are MGHRA and YSYEKL. Written as DNA, the CDR3 is TGCGCCAGCAGCCCGCCAGGTTCAGAGCCCCACTACGAACAGTACTTC. Its protein is CASSPPGSEPHYEQYF.

A remark on this clone: One end of the junction is discordant with germline, which a read error may explain. The V call is TRBV7-7, the J call TRBJ2-5, with TRBD2 as a possible D gene (5 bases). This CDR3 is 14 amino acids long. Germline V gene lookup returns CDR1 SSHAT and CDR2 FNYEAQ (reference sequence). CDR3 residues: CASSPAGDQETQYF. DNA of the CDR3: TGTGCTAGCAGCCCGGCCGGGGACCAAGAGACCCAGTACTTC.

This sequence joins TRBV27 and TRBJ2-3, with TRBD2 matching 13 bases. V lost 4 bases, J lost 0 bases, and 1 base stayed unmatched. The germline gives CDR1 MNHEY, CDR2 SMNVEV (reference sequence). The CDR3 is 16 amino acids. The CDR3 here is CASSSGLAGSTDTQYF. CDR3 DNA sequence: TGTGCCAGCAGTTCGGGACTAGCGGGGAGCACAGATACGCAGTATTTT.

CDR3 bases: TGTGCCAGCAGCCCCGGACTAGCGCCCTACGAGCAGTACTTC. Protein sequence: CASSPGLAPYEQYF. The chain recombines TRBV11-3 with TRBJ2-7, with 9 positions matching TRBD2. The CDR3 extends over 14 amino acids. The V and J ends lost 5 bases and 2 bases, in that order; junction bases with no gene match: 4. CDR1 is SGHNT, CDR2 YENEEA, per germline.

This sequence joins TRBV10-3 and TRBJ2-3; 10 positions match TRBD1. The V segment lost 8 bases and the J segment 1 base; nucleotides outside the gene matches: 18. CDR3 length equals 19 residues. CDR1 and CDR2 from the germline V gene are ENHRY and SYGVKD. The CDR3, as DNA: TGTGCCATCGCCGAACCGGGACAGGGGTCCCCTATCGGCACAGATACGCAGTATTTT. It translates to CAIAEPGQGSPIGTDTQYF.

The chain uses TRBV4-1 and TRBJ2-2; 11 positions agree with TRBD2. In germline, CDR1 is MGHRA, CDR2 YSYEKL. V trimming: 3 bases; J trimming: 5 bases; junction bases outside the gene matches: 5. This CDR3 has 16 residues. The CDR3: CASSQIAGGRTGELFF. The CDR3 bases are TGCGCCAGCAGCCAGATAGCGGGGGGGCGGACCGGGGAGCTGTTTTTT.

This rearrangement joins TRBV6-1 to TRBJ2-4, with TRBD1 matching over 7 bases. This CDR3 is built from 16 residues. Trimming took 2 bases from V and 1 from J; bases not matched to a gene: 5. Germline V gene lookup returns CDR1 MNHNS and CDR2 SASEGT. CDR3 sequence (DNA): TGTGCCAGCAGTGAAAAAGGGGGCAGTGCCAAAAACATTCAGTACTTC. Its protein is CASSEKGGSAKNIQYF.

This chain connects TRBV10-3 to TRBJ2-3; a possible D gene is TRBD1 (6 bases). Trimming removed 3 bases at V and 0 bases at J, with 13 bases between. Germline CDR1 is ENHRY and CDR2 is SYGVKD. CDR3 size: 16 residues. The CDR3 here is CAISDQKTGSTDTQYF. DNA of the CDR3: TGTGCCATCAGTGATCAAAAAACAGGGAGCACAGATACGCAGTATTTT.

This chain uses TRBV11-3 with TRBJ2-2; no reliable D call. Trimming took 5 bases from V and 0 from J, leaving 7 bases between them. The CDR3 loop spans 14 amino acids. Germline CDR1 SGHNT, CDR2 YENEEA. This chain's CDR3 is CASSPRPNTGELFF. The CDR3, as DNA: TGTGCCAGCAGCCCACGACCGAACACCGGGGAGCTGTTTTTT.

This sequence joins TRBV15 and TRBJ1-5; D may be TRBD1 (5 bases). The CDR3 extends over 16 amino acids. Between the trimmed V and J ends, which lost 0 bases and 5 bases, there was a span of 14 bases. Germline V gene sequence: CDR1 LNHNV, CDR2 YYDKDF (reference sequence). CDR3 amino acids: CATSRDRGGADQPQHF. In nucleotides, the CDR3 is TGTGCCACCAGCAGAGATCGTGGCGGGGCGGATCAGCCCCAGCATTTT.

The sample holds a few counts of this clone. V and J are TRBV27 and TRBJ2-1; D may be TRBD1 (6 bases). The germline V gene has CDR1 MNHEY and CDR2 SMNVEV (reference sequence). The CDR3 loop spans 16 amino acids. Trimming shortened V by 6 bases and J by 8 bases, and 23 bases separated the two germline ends. The CDR3 nucleotides are TGTGCCAGCAGGAGAAACCGGGGCCCTTCAGGGGATGAGCAGTTCTTC. Translating gives CASRRNRGPSGDEQFF.

The J gene is TRBJ2-3, the V gene TRBV15; TRBD2 agrees at 11 bases. The CDR3 totals 17 residues. With V trimmed by 5 bases and J by 6 bases, 13 bases remained unmatched. Germline loops: CDR1 LNHNV, CDR2 YYDKDF (reference sequence). CDR3 in DNA: TGTGCCACCAGCCGAAGGACTATGGTAGCGGGGGGGGATACGCAGTATTTT. Amino acids: CATSRRTMVAGGDTQYF.

This chain joins TRBV5-1 and TRBJ2-7, with 8 bases lining up with TRBD2. Germline CDR1 SGHRS, CDR2 YFSETQ. This CDR3 comprises 15 residues. V gave up 4 bases and J gave up 2 bases; unmatched junction bases: 8. The DNA for the CDR3 is TGCGCCAGCAGCCCAGAAGCGGGAGTGCCCTACGAGCAGTACTTC. Translated, it gives CASSPEAGVPYEQYF. The full variable domain, in which reference TRBV5-1 and TRBJ2-7 provide the parts outside the CDR3, is KAGVTQTPRYLIKTRGQQVTLSCSPISGHRSVSWYQQTPGQGLQFLFEYFSETQRNKGNFPGRFSGRQFSNSRSEMNVSTLELGDSALYLCASSPEAGVPYEQYFGPGTRLTVT.

This clone showed up just once. This chain uses TRBV4-2 with TRBJ2-3; 8 bases agree with TRBD2. V gave up 2 bases and J gave up 3 bases; unmatched junction bases: 13. The CDR3 is made up of 18 amino acids. Germline V gene data show CDR1 as LGHNA and CDR2 as YNFKEQ. The CDR3 spells CASSQWFGGADGTDTQYF. CDR3 bases: TGTGCCAGCAGCCAATGGTTCGGGGGGGCGGATGGAACAGATACGCAGTATTTT.

The CDR3 protein is CASSLPPRPQHF. CDR3 sequence (DNA): TGTGCCAGCAGTTTACCCCCTAGGCCCCAGCATTTT. The chain has TRBV28 and TRBJ1-5; D is ambiguous. Deletions cut 2 bases from V and 9 bases from J, with 8 bases between. The CDR3 extends over 12 amino acids. Germline V gene lookup returns CDR1 MDHEN and CDR2 SYDVKM.